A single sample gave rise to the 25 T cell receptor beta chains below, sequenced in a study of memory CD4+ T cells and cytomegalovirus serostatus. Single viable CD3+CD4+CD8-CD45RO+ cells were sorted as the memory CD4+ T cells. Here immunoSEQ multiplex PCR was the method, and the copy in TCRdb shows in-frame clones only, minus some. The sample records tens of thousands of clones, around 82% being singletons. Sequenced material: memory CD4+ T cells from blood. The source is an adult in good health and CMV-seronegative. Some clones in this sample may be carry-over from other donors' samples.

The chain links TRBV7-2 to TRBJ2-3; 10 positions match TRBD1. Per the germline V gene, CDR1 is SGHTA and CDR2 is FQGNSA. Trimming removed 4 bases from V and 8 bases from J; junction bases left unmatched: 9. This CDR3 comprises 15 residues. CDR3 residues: CASSSPGQGLLTQYF. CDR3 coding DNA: TGTGCCAGCAGCTCCCCGGGACAGGGGCTCCTTACGCAGTATTTT.

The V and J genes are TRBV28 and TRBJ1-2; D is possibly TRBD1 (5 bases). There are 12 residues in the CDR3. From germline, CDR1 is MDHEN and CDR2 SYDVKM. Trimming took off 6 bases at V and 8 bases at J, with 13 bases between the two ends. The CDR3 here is CASSPGPGGYTF. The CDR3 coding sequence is TGTGCCAGCAGCCCGGGGCCGGGGGGCTACACCTTC.

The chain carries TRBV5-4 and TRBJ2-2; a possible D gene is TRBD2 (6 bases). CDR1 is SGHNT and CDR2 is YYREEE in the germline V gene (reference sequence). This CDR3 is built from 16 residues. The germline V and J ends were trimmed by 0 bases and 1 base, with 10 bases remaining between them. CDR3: CASSLGRRENTGELFF. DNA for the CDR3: TGTGCCAGCAGCTTGGGGAGGCGGGAGAACACCGGGGAGCTGTTTTTT. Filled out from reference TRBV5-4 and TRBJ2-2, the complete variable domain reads ETGVTQSPTHLIKTRGQQVTLRCSSQSGHNTVSWYQQALGQGPQFIFQYYREEENGRGNFPPRFSGLQFPNYSSELNVNALELDDSALYLCASSLGRRENTGELFFGEGSRLTVL.

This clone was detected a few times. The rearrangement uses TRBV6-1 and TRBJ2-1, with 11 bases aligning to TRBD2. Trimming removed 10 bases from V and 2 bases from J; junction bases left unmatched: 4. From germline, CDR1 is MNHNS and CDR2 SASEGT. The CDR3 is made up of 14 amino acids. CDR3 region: CATETSGTYNEQFF. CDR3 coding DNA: TGTGCCACCGAGACTAGCGGGACCTACAATGAGCAGTTCTTC.

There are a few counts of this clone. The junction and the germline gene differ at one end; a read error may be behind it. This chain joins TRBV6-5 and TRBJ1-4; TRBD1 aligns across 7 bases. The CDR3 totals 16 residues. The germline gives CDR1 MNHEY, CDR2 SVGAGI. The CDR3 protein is CASSYYTDRPDEKLFF. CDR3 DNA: TGTGCCAGCAGCTACTATACGGACAGGCCTGATGAAAAACTGTTTTTT.

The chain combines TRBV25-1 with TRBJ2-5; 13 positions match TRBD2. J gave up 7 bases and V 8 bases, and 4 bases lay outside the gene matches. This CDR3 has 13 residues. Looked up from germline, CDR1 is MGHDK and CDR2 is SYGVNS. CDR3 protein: CASGTSGIGTQYF. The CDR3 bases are TGTGCCAGCGGGACTAGCGGGATTGGGACCCAGTACTTC.

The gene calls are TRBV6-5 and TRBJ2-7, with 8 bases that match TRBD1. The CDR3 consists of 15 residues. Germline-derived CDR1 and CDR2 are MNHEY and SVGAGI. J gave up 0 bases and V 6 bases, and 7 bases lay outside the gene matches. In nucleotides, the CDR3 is TGTGCCAGCAGACCAGGGGGCGCGAGCTCCTACGAGCAGTACTTC. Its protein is CASRPGGASSYEQYF.

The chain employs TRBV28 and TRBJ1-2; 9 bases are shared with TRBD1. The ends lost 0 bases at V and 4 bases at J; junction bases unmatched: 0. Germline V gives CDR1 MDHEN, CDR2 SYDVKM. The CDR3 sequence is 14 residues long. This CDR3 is CASSLWTGGYGYTF. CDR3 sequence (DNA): TGTGCCAGCAGTTTATGGACAGGGGGCTATGGCTACACCTTC.

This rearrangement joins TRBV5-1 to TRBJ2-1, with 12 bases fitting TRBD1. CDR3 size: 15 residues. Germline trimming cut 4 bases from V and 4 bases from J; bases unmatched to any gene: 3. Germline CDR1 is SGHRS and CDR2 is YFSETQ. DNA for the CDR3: TGCGCCAGCAGCCAGGGACAGGGGGCTTACAATGAGCAGTTCTTC. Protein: CASSQGQGAYNEQFF.

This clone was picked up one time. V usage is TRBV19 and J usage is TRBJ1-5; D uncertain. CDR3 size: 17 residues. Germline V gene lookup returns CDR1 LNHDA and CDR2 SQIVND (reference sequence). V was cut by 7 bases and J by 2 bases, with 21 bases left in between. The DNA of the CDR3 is TGTGCCAGTATCCCCCCGGTGGGGTCGCGGGGCAATCAGCCCCAGCATTTT. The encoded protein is CASIPPVGSRGNQPQHF.

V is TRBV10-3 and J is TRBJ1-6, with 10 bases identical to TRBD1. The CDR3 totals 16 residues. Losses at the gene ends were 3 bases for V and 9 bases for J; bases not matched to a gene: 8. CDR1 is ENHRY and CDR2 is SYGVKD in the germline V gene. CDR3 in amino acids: CAISEVPGQGSSPLHF. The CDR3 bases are TGTGCCATCAGTGAAGTACCGGGACAGGGGAGTTCACCCCTCCACTTT.

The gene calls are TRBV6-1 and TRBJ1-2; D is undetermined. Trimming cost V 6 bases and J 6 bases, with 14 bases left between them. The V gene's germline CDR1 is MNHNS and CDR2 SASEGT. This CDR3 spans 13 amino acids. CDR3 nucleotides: TGTGCCAGCAGGATCAAGCAAGAAGATGGCTACACCTTC. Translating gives CASRIKQEDGYTF.

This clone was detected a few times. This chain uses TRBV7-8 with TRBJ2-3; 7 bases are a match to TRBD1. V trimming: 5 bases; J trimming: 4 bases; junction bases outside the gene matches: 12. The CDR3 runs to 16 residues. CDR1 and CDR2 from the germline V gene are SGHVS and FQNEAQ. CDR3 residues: CASSLRRGQDADTQYF. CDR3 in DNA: TGTGCCAGCAGCCTACGTAGGGGGCAGGACGCAGATACGCAGTATTTT.

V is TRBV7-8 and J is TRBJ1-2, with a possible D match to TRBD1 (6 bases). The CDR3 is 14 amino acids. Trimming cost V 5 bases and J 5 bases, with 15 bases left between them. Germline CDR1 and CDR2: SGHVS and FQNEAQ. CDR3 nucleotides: TGTGCCAGCAGCACCCGGGACACTTCGTATGGCTACACCTTC. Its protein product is CASSTRDTSYGYTF.

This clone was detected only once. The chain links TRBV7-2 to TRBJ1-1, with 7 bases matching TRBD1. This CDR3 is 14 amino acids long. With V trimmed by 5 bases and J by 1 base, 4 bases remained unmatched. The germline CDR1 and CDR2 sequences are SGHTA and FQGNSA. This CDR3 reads CASSQGGSNTEAFF. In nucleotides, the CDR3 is TGTGCCAGCAGCCAAGGGGGCTCGAACACTGAAGCTTTCTTT.

Here the CDR3 reads CASGATNEKLFF. In DNA, the CDR3 is TGTGCCAGCGGGGCAACTAATGAAAAACTGTTTTTT. The chain couples TRBV28 to TRBJ1-4; D remains ambiguous. Deletions cut 8 bases from V and 0 bases from J, with 4 bases between. Per the germline V gene, CDR1 is MDHEN and CDR2 is SYDVKM. CDR3 size: 12 residues.

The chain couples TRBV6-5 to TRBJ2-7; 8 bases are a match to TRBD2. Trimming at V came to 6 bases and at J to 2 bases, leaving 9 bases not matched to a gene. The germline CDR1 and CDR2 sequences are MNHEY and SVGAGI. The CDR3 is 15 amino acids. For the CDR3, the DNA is TGTGCCAGCAGGCCCCCCGGCGGGAGGACCTACGAGCAGTACTTC. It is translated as CASRPPGGRTYEQYF.

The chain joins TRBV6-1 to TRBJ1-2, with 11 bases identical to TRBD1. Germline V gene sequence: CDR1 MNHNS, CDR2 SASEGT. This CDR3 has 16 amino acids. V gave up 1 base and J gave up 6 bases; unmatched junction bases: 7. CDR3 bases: TGTGCCAGCAGTGAAGTTTGGACAGGGGGCAACGATGGCTACACCTTC. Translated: CASSEVWTGGNDGYTF.

The CDR3 protein is CASSLDTGGTEAFF. CDR3 in DNA: TGTGCCAGCAGCTTGGATACAGGGGGGACTGAAGCTTTCTTT. The chain joins TRBV5-6 to TRBJ1-1, with 8 bases aligning to TRBD1. The germline CDR1 and CDR2 sequences are SGHDT and YYEEEE. J gave up 5 bases and V 0 bases, and 3 bases lay outside the gene matches. This CDR3 is 14 amino acids long. The full variable domain, completed using reference TRBV5-6 and TRBJ1-1, is DAGVTQSPTHLIKTRGQQVTLRCSPKSGHDTVSWYQQALGQGPQFIFQYYEEEERQRGNFPDRFSGHQFPNYSSELNVNALLLGDSALYLCASSLDTGGTEAFFGQGTRLTVV.

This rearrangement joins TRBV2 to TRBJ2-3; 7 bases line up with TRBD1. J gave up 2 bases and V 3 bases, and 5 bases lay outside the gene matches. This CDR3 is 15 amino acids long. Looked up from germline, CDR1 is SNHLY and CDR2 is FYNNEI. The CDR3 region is CASSERQGFTDTQYF. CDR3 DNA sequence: TGTGCCAGCAGTGAGCGACAGGGCTTCACAGATACGCAGTATTTT. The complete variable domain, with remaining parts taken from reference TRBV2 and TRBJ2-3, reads EPEVTQTPSHQVTQMGQEVILRCVPISNHLYFYWYRQILGQKVEFLVSFYNNEISEKSEIFDDQFSVERPDGSNFTLKIRSTKLEDSAMYFCASSERQGFTDTQYFGPGTRLTVL.

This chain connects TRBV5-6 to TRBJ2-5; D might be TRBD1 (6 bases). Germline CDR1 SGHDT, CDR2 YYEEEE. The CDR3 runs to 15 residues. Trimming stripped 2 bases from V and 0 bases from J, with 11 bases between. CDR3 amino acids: CASSLYRDNQETQYF. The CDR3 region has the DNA TGTGCCAGCAGCTTATACCGGGACAACCAAGAGACCCAGTACTTC.

CDR3 in amino acids: CASSLAGTSRDEQFF. CDR3 in DNA: TGTGCCAGCAGCTTAGCCGGGACTAGCAGGGATGAGCAGTTCTTC. The gene calls are TRBV7-7 and TRBJ2-1; 9 nucleotides agree with TRBD2. Trimming took 0 bases from V and 8 from J; bases not matched to a gene: 5. CDR1 and CDR2 from the germline V gene are SSHAT and FNYEAQ (reference sequence). The length of the CDR3 is 15 residues.

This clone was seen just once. The CDR3 DNA sequence: TGTGCCTGGAGTGTAGACAGTCGGCAGCCCCAGCATTTT. Translating it yields CAWSVDSRQPQHF. The V and J genes are TRBV30 and TRBJ1-5; D might be TRBD1 (5 bases). V was pared by 0 bases and J by 7 bases, with 10 bases between. This CDR3 is 13 amino acids long. The germline gives CDR1 GTSNPN, CDR2 SVGIG (reference sequence).

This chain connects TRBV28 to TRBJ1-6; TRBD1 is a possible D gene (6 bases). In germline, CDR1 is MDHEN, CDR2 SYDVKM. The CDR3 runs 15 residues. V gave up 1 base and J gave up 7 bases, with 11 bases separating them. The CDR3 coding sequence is TGTGCCAGCAGTTTATCCGGGGGGCGCAATTCACCCCTCCACTTT. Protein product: CASSLSGGRNSPLHF.

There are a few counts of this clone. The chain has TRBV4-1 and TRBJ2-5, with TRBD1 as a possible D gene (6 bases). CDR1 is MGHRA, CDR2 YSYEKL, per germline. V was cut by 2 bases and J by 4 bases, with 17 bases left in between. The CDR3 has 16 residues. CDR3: CASSQHPTGIGETQYF. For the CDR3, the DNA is TGCGCCAGCAGCCAACACCCGACAGGAATCGGAGAGACCCAGTACTTC.